The subject of this entry is one TCR beta chain. The CDR3 has 16 residues. Trimming took 2 bases from V and 2 from J, leaving 14 bases between them. Germline V lookup: CDR1 SNHLY, CDR2 FYNNEI. These data come from a study of patients and donors after allogeneic stem cell transplantation. TCRdb redid the calling of the RT-PCR reads with MiXCR, one entry per CDR3 protein. This table has 65,000 to 80,000 distinct CDR3 sequences, 26% appearing once. This chain joins TRBV2 and TRBJ2-3; possibly TRBD1 or TRBD2 for D (5 bases each). This clonotype originated in a human donor who was either an allogeneic HSCT recipient or a stem cell or donor lymphocyte infusion donor (not recorded which). It is not recorded whose cells these are; they may come from a transplant donor. The sequenced material came from blood, either unsorted or a sorted T cell fraction (not recorded which). For the CDR3, the DNA is TGTGCCAGCAGTGAATTCTGGGGGAAGGACACAGATACGCAGTATTTT. This codes for CASSEFWGKDTDTQYF.